These 4 T cell receptor beta chains were sequenced from one sample in a study of CD8 T cells in Susac syndrome. Reverse transcription of about 0.5 to 1 ug RNA used random hexamers. Each CDR3 protein gets one entry after TCRdb re-called the immunoSEQ multiplex PCR reads with MiXCR. Altogether some 120,000 distinct CDR3 sequences are present, about 94% being singletons, with the ten largest covering about 0.13%. Sample: CD4+ T cells from PBMCs. The receptors were gathered from a human donor with multiple sclerosis.

This chain connects TRBV6-1 to TRBJ1-1, with D perhaps TRBD1 (6 bases). The germline gives CDR1 MNHNS, CDR2 SASEGT. CDR3 size: 15 residues. Trimming cost V 3 bases and J 0 bases, with 11 bases left between them. The CDR3 protein is CASSEQGRMNTEAFF. DNA for the CDR3: TGTGCCAGCAGTGAGCAGGGGAGGATGAACACTGAAGCTTTCTTT.

This clonotype was detected once. The chain is built from TRBV9 and TRBJ1-3, with no clear D. Trimming cost V 3 bases and J 0 bases, with 10 bases left between them. CDR1 is SGDLS, CDR2 YYNGEE, per germline. The CDR3 loop spans 15 amino acids. This chain's CDR3 is CASSALQLSGNTIYF. CDR3 DNA sequence: TGTGCCAGCAGCGCGCTACAGCTCTCTGGAAACACCATATATTTT.

This clonotype was detected a few times. V is TRBV5-1 and J is TRBJ2-1; the match to TRBD2 covers 14 bases. J gave up 7 bases and V 3 bases, and 3 bases lay outside the gene matches. This CDR3 is 15 amino acids long. From germline, CDR1 is SGHRS and CDR2 YFSETQ. The CDR3 DNA follows: TGCGCCAGCAGCTATGGACTAGCGGGAGGTAATGAGCAGTTCTTC. It encodes CASSYGLAGGNEQFF.

The chain carries TRBV6-4 and TRBJ2-6; D not certain. Deletions cut 3 bases from V and 6 bases from J, with 21 bases between. The CDR3 is 18 amino acids. Looked up from germline, CDR1 is MRHNA and CDR2 is SNTAGT. This CDR3 is CASSEGSRLGTEANVLTF. The CDR3 DNA reads TGTGCCAGCAGTGAGGGCAGTCGCCTTGGAACGGAGGCCAACGTCCTGACTTTC.